The 19 T cell receptor beta chains given below trace back to one sample, sequenced in a study of shared clonotypes between healthy human individuals (dated by TCRdb to 2018 to 2021). Preparation of the library involved the immunoSEQ multiplex PCR assay. TCRdb retrieved this table from immuneACCESS and kept in-frame rearrangements only. Not all clones are present; in checked studies, unresolved V genes account for under half, and no reason is known for the remainder. A total of about 2 million clones appear in this sample, approximately 94% of them only once. Roughly 1% of the sample is in the top ten clones. For the CD8 naive samples, CD45RO-negative cells were positively selected for CCR7, yielding a CD45RA+CCR7+ population from which TemRA cells were excluded. Sequencing was carried out using naive CD8+ T cells sorted from blood. The cell subset or site label here, explained by the study, means: CD45RA+CCR7+. These TCRs come from a man younger than 30 in good health.

Remarks on this clone: The same CDR3 arises from other DNA sequences in this sample as well. The chain is built from TRBV7-9 and TRBJ1-4, with D tentatively TRBD1 (5 bases). Looked up from germline, CDR1 is SEHNR and CDR2 is FQNEAQ (reference sequence). V lost 1 base, J lost 3 bases, and 6 bases lay in between. The CDR3 totals 14 residues. CDR3 region: CASSLGGSNEKLFF. The CDR3 DNA sequence: TGTGCCAGCAGCTTAGGGGGCTCTAATGAAAAACTGTTTTTT.

The genes are TRBV11-2 and TRBJ2-3, with D possibly being TRBD2 (7 bases). This CDR3 is built from 14 residues. Looked up from germline, CDR1 is SGHAT and CDR2 is FQNNGV. V gave up 3 bases and J gave up 5 bases, with 12 bases separating them. The CDR3 here is CASSLKRGGDTQYF. The CDR3 coding sequence is TGTGCCAGCAGCTTGAAAAGGGGGGGAGATACGCAGTATTTT.

In its sample, this clone was seen a few times. This sequence joins TRBV7-6 and TRBJ1-1; TRBD1 aligns across 9 bases. The CDR3 length is 15 residues. Trimming at V came to 2 bases and at J to 3 bases, leaving 4 bases not matched to a gene. CDR1 SGHVS and CDR2 FNYEAQ come from the germline V gene. The CDR3 here is CASSLFRDRDTEAFF. CDR3 DNA: TGTGCCAGCAGCTTATTCCGGGACAGGGACACTGAAGCTTTCTTT.

The chain combines TRBV7-4 with TRBJ2-7, with TRBD2 matching 13 bases. CDR1 and CDR2 (germline): SGHVT, SQSDAQ. The CDR3 consists of 19 residues. The J segment lost 4 bases and the V segment lost 3 bases, leaving 15 bases of the junction unmatched. The CDR3 sequence is CASSLATSGRTFSPYEQYF. The DNA for the CDR3 is TGTGCCAGCAGCTTGGCGACTAGCGGGAGGACCTTCTCTCCGTACGAGCAGTACTTC. The variable domain in full, with the rest retrieved from reference TRBV7-4 and TRBJ2-7, is GAGVSQSPRYKVAKRGRDVALRCDSISGHVTLYWYRQTLGQGSEVLTYSQSDAQRDKSGRPSGRFSAERPERSVSTLKIQRTEQGDSAVYLCASSLATSGRTFSPYEQYFGPGTRLTVT.

The chain's CDR3 is CASSLFQGSDTQYF. The DNA of the CDR3 is TGTGCCAGCAGCTTATTTCAGGGATCAGATACGCAGTATTTT. V gene TRBV5-4 combines with J gene TRBJ2-3, with D possibly matching TRBD1 (5 bases). This CDR3 is 14 amino acids long. The V gene's germline CDR1 is SGHNT and CDR2 YYREEE (reference sequence). Between the trimmed V and J ends, which lost 2 bases and 4 bases, there was a span of 11 bases.

The chain is built from TRBV5-6 and TRBJ2-7, with no clear D. Trimming took 0 bases from V and 0 from J, leaving 7 bases between them. The CDR3 contains 14 residues. Germline values: CDR1 SGHDT, CDR2 YYEEEE. CDR3 loop: CASSLDLLSYEQYF. The DNA of the CDR3 is TGTGCCAGCAGCTTGGATTTGCTCTCCTACGAGCAGTACTTC.

The CDR3 protein is CAWTGGSIRDTQYF. Here the CDR3 DNA reads TGTGCCTGGACAGGGGGAAGCATTAGGGATACGCAGTATTTT. This chain uses TRBV30 with TRBJ2-3; 7 nucleotides align to TRBD1. The CDR3 is made up of 14 amino acids. The germline CDR1 and CDR2 sequences are GTSNPN and SVGIG (reference sequence). V was pared by 4 bases and J by 6 bases, with 10 bases of the junction left unmatched.

The chain recombines TRBV9 with TRBJ2-1; 9 bases are a match to TRBD2. V dropped 4 bases and J dropped 6; count of bases not matched to a gene: 8. This CDR3 is built from 15 residues. Germline loops: CDR1 SGDLS, CDR2 YYNGEE. The CDR3 protein is CASSPYSGRSNEQFF. For the CDR3, the DNA is TGTGCCAGCAGCCCGTATAGCGGGAGAAGCAATGAGCAGTTCTTC.

This sequence joins TRBV27 and TRBJ2-7; maybe TRBD2 (5 bases). The germline V gene has CDR1 MNHEY and CDR2 SMNVEV (reference sequence). CDR3 size: 16 residues. Trimming shortened V by 1 base and J by 3 bases, and 16 bases separated the two germline ends. The CDR3 sequence is CASSLLSRSGDYEQYF. The CDR3 coding sequence is TGTGCCAGCAGTTTATTGTCCCGGAGCGGCGACTACGAGCAGTACTTC.

This chain connects TRBV27 to TRBJ1-5; a possible D gene is TRBD1 (5 bases). The CDR3 sequence is 13 residues long. Trimming cost V 9 bases and J 2 bases, with 11 bases left between them. Germline V gives CDR1 MNHEY, CDR2 SMNVEV (reference sequence). The CDR3 DNA sequence: TGTGCCAGTGGGCGGGGGGGCAATCAGCCCCAGCATTTT. It yields the protein CASGRGGNQPQHF.

The rearrangement uses TRBV7-9 and TRBJ2-7; D is unclear. Germline V CDR1 and CDR2: SEHNR, FQNEAQ (reference sequence). The CDR3 is 17 amino acids. Trimming left V 0 bases short and J 3 bases short, with 18 bases between. The CDR3 loop is CASSLAGSPSPGYEQYF. CDR3 in DNA: TGTGCCAGCAGCTTAGCAGGGTCCCCGTCCCCCGGCTACGAGCAGTACTTC.

This sequence joins TRBV11-2 and TRBJ2-1, with D hard to call. Germline CDR1 reads SGHAT; CDR2 reads FQNNGV. V lost 3 bases to trimming and J lost 10 bases, with 10 bases between them. The CDR3 has 12 residues. CDR3 bases: TGTGCCAGCAGCTTCGGAACTGAGGAGCAGTTCTTC. Translation gives CASSFGTEEQFF. The entire variable domain, with the rest obtained from reference TRBV11-2 and TRBJ2-1, is as follows: EAGVAQSPRYKIIEKRQSVAFWCNPISGHATLYWYQQILGQGPKLLIQFQNNGVVDDSQLPKDRFSAERLKGVDSTLKIQPAKLEDSAVYLCASSFGTEEQFFGPGTRLTVL.

The genes are TRBV30 and TRBJ2-1; no firm D call. Germline V lookup: CDR1 GTSNPN, CDR2 SVGIG (reference sequence). The length of the CDR3 is 14 residues. The V and J ends lost 1 base and 4 bases respectively, with 11 bases between them. In DNA form, the CDR3 reads TGTGCCTGGAGTGGGTCTATTATTTACAATGAGCAGTTCTTC. The encoded protein is CAWSGSIIYNEQFF.

Only one count was recorded for this clone. J is TRBJ2-1 and V is TRBV15, with D perhaps matching TRBD1 (5 bases). V was trimmed by 1 base and J by 10 bases, leaving 14 bases between them. The length of the CDR3 is 14 residues. Germline V gene sequence: CDR1 LNHNV, CDR2 YYDKDF (reference sequence). The CDR3 DNA is TGTGCCACCAGCAGAGTCCCAGGGTCCCTCGAGCAGTTCTTC. Translation gives CATSRVPGSLEQFF.

This sequence joins TRBV6-5 and TRBJ2-5; D possibly corresponds to TRBD2 (6 bases). Trimming stripped 8 bases from V and 5 bases from J, with 18 bases between. This CDR3 is 14 amino acids long. Germline CDR1 reads MNHEY; CDR2 reads SVGAGI. CDR3 residues: CASGSTSGGETQYF. The CDR3 nucleotides are TGTGCCAGCGGGTCTACTTCAGGAGGGGAGACCCAGTACTTC.

This chain connects TRBV28 to TRBJ1-2; no firm D call. The CDR3 consists of 13 residues. CDR1 is MDHEN and CDR2 is SYDVKM in the germline V gene. V gave up 6 bases and J gave up 2 bases, with 10 bases separating them. The CDR3 region has the DNA TGTGCCAGCAGGTCCGGTGAGAACTATGGCTACACCTTC. Translated, it gives CASRSGENYGYTF.

The genes are TRBV7-9 and TRBJ2-7; unclear D gene. V was shortened by 8 bases and J by 6 bases, with 8 bases between the two germline ends. CDR3 length: 10 residues. CDR1 and CDR2 (germline): SEHNR, FQNEAQ (reference sequence). This CDR3 reads CASALSEQYF. The CDR3 DNA is TGTGCCAGCGCACTGTCCGAGCAGTACTTC.

The CDR3 nucleotides read TGTGCCAGCAGCTTGGATACCGGGACAGCGAACACCGGGGAGCTGTTTTTT. Protein product: CASSLDTGTANTGELFF. This chain uses TRBV5-6 with TRBJ2-2; 7 bases match TRBD1. V dropped 0 bases and J dropped 0; count of bases not matched to a gene: 5. Per germline, CDR1 SGHDT and CDR2 YYEEEE. CDR3 length: 17 residues.

A note on this clone: Distinct nucleotide sequences in the sample also encode this CDR3. This sequence joins TRBV5-4 and TRBJ2-1; 8 nucleotides agree with TRBD2. Germline values: CDR1 SGHNT, CDR2 YYREEE (reference sequence). The CDR3 spans 15 residues. The V and J ends lost 5 bases and 0 bases, in that order; junction bases with no gene match: 4. CDR3 amino acids: CASSLAGSSYNEQFF. For the CDR3, the DNA is TGTGCCAGCAGTTTAGCGGGGAGCTCCTACAATGAGCAGTTCTTC.